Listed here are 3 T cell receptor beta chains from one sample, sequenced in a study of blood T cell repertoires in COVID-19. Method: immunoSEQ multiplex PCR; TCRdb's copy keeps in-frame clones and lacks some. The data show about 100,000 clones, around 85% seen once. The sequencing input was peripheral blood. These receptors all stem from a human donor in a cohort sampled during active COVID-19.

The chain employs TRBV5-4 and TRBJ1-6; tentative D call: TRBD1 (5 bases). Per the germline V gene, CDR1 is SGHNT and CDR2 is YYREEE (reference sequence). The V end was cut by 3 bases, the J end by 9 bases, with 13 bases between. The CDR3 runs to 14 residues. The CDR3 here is CASSSPGGGSPLHF. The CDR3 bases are TGTGCCAGCAGCTCCCCGGGGGGAGGTTCACCCCTCCACTTT.

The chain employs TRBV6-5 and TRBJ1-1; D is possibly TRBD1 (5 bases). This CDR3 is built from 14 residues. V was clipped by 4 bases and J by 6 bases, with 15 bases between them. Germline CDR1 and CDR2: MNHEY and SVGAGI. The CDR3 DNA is TGTGCCAGCAGTTCGCAGGGTGCCGTAGCTGAAGCTTTCTTT. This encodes CASSSQGAVAEAFF.

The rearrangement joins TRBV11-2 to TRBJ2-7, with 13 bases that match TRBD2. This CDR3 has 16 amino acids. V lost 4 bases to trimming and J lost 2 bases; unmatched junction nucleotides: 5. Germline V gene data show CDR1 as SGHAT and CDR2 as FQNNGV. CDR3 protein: CASSSTGTSGAYEQYF. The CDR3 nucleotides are TGTGCCAGCAGCTCAACCGGGACTAGCGGGGCCTACGAGCAGTACTTC.